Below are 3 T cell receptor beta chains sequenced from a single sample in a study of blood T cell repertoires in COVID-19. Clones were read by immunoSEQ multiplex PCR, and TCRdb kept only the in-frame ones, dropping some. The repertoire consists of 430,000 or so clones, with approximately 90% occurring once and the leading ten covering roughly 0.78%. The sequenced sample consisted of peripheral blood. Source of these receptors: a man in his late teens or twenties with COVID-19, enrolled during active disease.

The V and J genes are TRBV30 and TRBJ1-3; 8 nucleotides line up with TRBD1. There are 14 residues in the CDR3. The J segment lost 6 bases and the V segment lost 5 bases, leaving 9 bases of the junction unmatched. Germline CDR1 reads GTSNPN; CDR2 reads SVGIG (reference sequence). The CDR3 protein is CAWAAGGSVNTIYF. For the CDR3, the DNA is TGTGCCTGGGCCGCAGGGGGCTCGGTAAACACCATATATTTT.

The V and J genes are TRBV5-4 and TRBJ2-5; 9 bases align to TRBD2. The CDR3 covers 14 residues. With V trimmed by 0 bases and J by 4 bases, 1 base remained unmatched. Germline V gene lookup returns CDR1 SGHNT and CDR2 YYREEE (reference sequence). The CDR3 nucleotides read TGTGCCAGCAGCTTGGAACTAGCGGGAGAGACCCAGTACTTC. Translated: CASSLELAGETQYF.

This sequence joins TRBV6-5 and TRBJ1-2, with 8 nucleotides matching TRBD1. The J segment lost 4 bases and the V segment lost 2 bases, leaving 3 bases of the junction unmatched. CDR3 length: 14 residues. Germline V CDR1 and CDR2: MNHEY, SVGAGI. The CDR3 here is CASSYVGTGYGYTF. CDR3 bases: TGTGCCAGCAGTTACGTCGGGACAGGCTATGGCTACACCTTC.